Shown below are 20 T cell receptor beta chains from a single sample sequenced in a study of T cell repertoires in cytomegalovirus infection. A single record per CDR3 protein comes from TCRdb applying MiXCR to the reads. The table lists 740,000 or so distinct CDR3 sequences, roughly a third of them singletons. The sample was PBMCs. The receptors here all came from a human donor in good health (CMV status not recorded). Some clones in this sample may be carry-over from other donors' samples.

This clonotype came up many times. The chain joins TRBV7-8 to TRBJ1-6; 7 bases align to TRBD1. Germline V CDR1 and CDR2: SGHVS, FQNEAQ. V was clipped by 5 bases and J by 4 bases; unmatched bases: 2. The CDR3 is 14 amino acids. The CDR3 DNA reads as TGTGCCAGCAGCCGGACAGGTTATAATTCACCCCTCCACTTT. Translation: CASSRTGYNSPLHF.

The chain recombines TRBV10-3 with TRBJ2-1; the match to TRBD2 covers 9 bases. Trimming took 3 bases from V and 7 from J; bases not matched to a gene: 16. This CDR3 contains 18 residues. The germline V gene has CDR1 ENHRY and CDR2 SYGVKD. The CDR3 reads CAISDLSSGMGYRNEQFF. CDR3 bases: TGTGCCATCAGTGACCTGTCTAGCGGGATGGGTTATCGGAATGAGCAGTTCTTC.

The rearrangement joins TRBV20-1 to TRBJ2-5; 8 bases fit TRBD2. J gave up 1 base and V 3 bases, and 7 bases lay outside the gene matches. Germline V gene sequence: CDR1 DFQATT, CDR2 SNEGSKA (reference sequence). CDR3 size: 15 residues. CDR3: CSARGTAGGQETQYF. Here the CDR3 DNA reads TGCAGTGCTAGGGGGACCGCGGGGGGCCAAGAGACCCAGTACTTC.

The chain is built from TRBV19 and TRBJ2-1, with 7 bases matching TRBD2. With V trimmed by 9 bases and J by 0 bases, 8 bases remained unmatched. The CDR3 loop spans 15 amino acids. Germline V gene lookup returns CDR1 LNHDA and CDR2 SQIVND (reference sequence). The CDR3 coding sequence is TGTGCCAGCGCAACGAGCGGGAACTCCTACAATGAGCAGTTCTTC. It yields the protein CASATSGNSYNEQFF. The entire variable domain, with the rest obtained from reference TRBV19 and TRBJ2-1, is as follows: DGGITQSPKYLFRKEGQNVTLSCEQNLNHDAMYWYRQDPGQGLRLIYYSQIVNDFQKGDIAEGYSVSREKKESFPLTVTSAQKNPTAFYLCASATSGNSYNEQFFGPGTRLTVL.

This clonotype turned up a few times. The chain combines TRBV5-4 with TRBJ2-7; 7 bases line up with TRBD2. V was pared by 0 bases and J by 5 bases, with 8 bases of the junction left unmatched. CDR3 size: 15 residues. Germline V CDR1 and CDR2: SGHNT, YYREEE (reference sequence). CDR3 in amino acids: CASSLGGGARNEQYF. The CDR3 DNA reads as TGTGCCAGCAGCTTGGGGGGAGGGGCGCGGAACGAGCAGTACTTC.

This clonotype has only a few counts. The gene calls are TRBV20-1 and TRBJ1-1, with a tentative D call TRBD1 (6 bases). The CDR3 has 14 residues. Germline lookup yields CDR1 DFQATT and CDR2 SNEGSKA (reference sequence). V shed 0 bases and J shed 4 bases, with 12 bases lying between them. The CDR3 nucleotides read TGCAGTGCTAGAGACGGGGGCGTTAGCACTGAAGCTTTCTTT. Its translation: CSARDGGVSTEAFF.

The CDR3 coding sequence is TGTGCCAGCAGCTCGTCGACAGGGACAGATACGCAGTATTTT. Protein: CASSSSTGTDTQYF. V is TRBV11-3 and J is TRBJ2-3; TRBD1 aligns across 7 bases. The CDR3 totals 14 residues. V shed 4 bases, J shed 3 bases, and the junction held 4 bases outside the gene matches. Germline lookup yields CDR1 SGHNT and CDR2 YENEEA.

The DNA for the CDR3 is TGTGCCAGCAGTTACTCCGGGACAGGGGCATTCGCCTATAATTCACCCCTCCACTTT. The encoded protein is CASSYSGTGAFAYNSPLHF. The chain links TRBV6-5 to TRBJ1-6, with 10 bases identical to TRBD1. The CDR3 totals 19 residues. The junction had 7 bases not matched to a gene; V was cut back by 0 bases and J by 2 bases. Germline CDR1 is MNHEY and CDR2 is SVGAGI.

The chain employs TRBV12-3 or TRBV12-4 and TRBJ1-2; the match to TRBD1 covers 7 bases. V was pared by 7 bases and J by 7 bases, with 12 bases of the junction left unmatched. The CDR3 runs to 14 residues. CDR3 in amino acids: CASTLMGQSAGYTF. The CDR3 nucleotides are TGTGCCAGCACCCTAATGGGACAGTCGGCTGGCTACACCTTC.

The CDR3 nucleotides are TGTGCCAGCAGTTTATCGGGCAGGGGTTGGAACTATGGCTACACCTTC. Translated, it gives CASSLSGRGWNYGYTF. The chain couples TRBV27 to TRBJ1-2; maybe TRBD1 (6 bases). The CDR3 totals 16 residues. V was trimmed by 0 bases and J by 2 bases, leaving 13 bases between them. Germline CDR1 MNHEY, CDR2 SMNVEV (reference sequence).

This clonotype was seen ten or more times. The chain has TRBV6-1 and TRBJ1-1; D remains unclear. The CDR3 runs to 16 residues. V lost 8 bases, J lost 1 base, and 20 bases lay in between. Germline V gives CDR1 MNHNS, CDR2 SASEGT. The CDR3 reads CASRSLARAGNTEAFF. The CDR3 coding sequence is TGTGCCAGCCGGAGTCTTGCGCGAGCCGGGAACACTGAAGCTTTCTTT.

A note on this clonotype: The junction shows a germline mismatch at one end, possibly a read error. The genes are TRBV12-3 or TRBV12-4 and TRBJ1-6, with D unclear. This CDR3 comprises 13 residues. The CDR3 loop reads CDSSLRRDSPLHF. DNA for the CDR3: TGTGACAGCAGTTTAAGGAGAGACTCACCCCTCCACTTT.

This clonotype was observed a few times. Here the CDR3 reads CASSQEGTGSSYEQYF. In nucleotides, the CDR3 is TGTGCCAGCAGCCAAGAGGGGACAGGGAGCTCCTACGAGCAGTACTTC. The chain carries TRBV3-1 and TRBJ2-7; 9 bases match TRBD1. The V gene end was trimmed by 0 bases and the J gene end by 0 bases; junction bases not matched to a gene: 3. The germline gives CDR1 LGHDT, CDR2 YNNKEL (reference sequence). The CDR3 has 16 amino acids.

This clonotype was detected only a few times. The V call is TRBV12-3 or TRBV12-4, the J call TRBJ2-7; 10 nucleotides line up with TRBD1. The V gene end was trimmed by 4 bases and the J gene end by 2 bases; junction bases not matched to a gene: 8. CDR3 size: 16 residues. The CDR3 protein is CASSYLPGQGTYEQYF. CDR3 nucleotide sequence: TGTGCCAGCAGTTACCTGCCGGGACAGGGGACCTACGAGCAGTACTTC.

This clonotype was found a few times. This chain connects TRBV19 to TRBJ2-7; D gene unclear. This CDR3 contains 13 residues. Germline V lookup: CDR1 LNHDA, CDR2 SQIVND (reference sequence). V was shortened by 6 bases and J by 6 bases, with 15 bases between the two germline ends. The CDR3 loop reads CASSQLLGVEQYF. As DNA, the CDR3 is TGTGCCAGTAGCCAACTCCTTGGAGTCGAGCAGTACTTC.

V usage is TRBV19 and J usage is TRBJ2-7; 7 bases line up with TRBD1. Unmatched junction bases numbered 4, after V lost 5 bases and J lost 9 bases. This CDR3 comprises 11 residues. Germline V CDR1 and CDR2: LNHDA, SQIVND (reference sequence). The CDR3 DNA sequence: TGTGCCAGTAGTGACCGGGACAGGCAGTACTTC. It is translated as CASSDRDRQYF.

This chain connects TRBV6-1 to TRBJ2-7; 8 nucleotides align to TRBD1. V lost 1 base to trimming and J lost 6 bases; unmatched junction nucleotides: 2. The CDR3 sequence is 13 residues long. Looked up from germline, CDR1 is MNHNS and CDR2 is SASEGT. The CDR3 DNA sequence: TGTGCCAGCAGTGAAGTCGGACAGGGCGAGCAGTACTTC. This gives the protein CASSEVGQGEQYF.

The rearrangement uses TRBV5-1 and TRBJ2-1; 12 nucleotides line up with TRBD2. Germline-derived CDR1 and CDR2 are SGHRS and YFSETQ. There are 17 residues in the CDR3. The trim removed 0 bases at V and 8 bases at J, leaving 9 bases unmatched. This CDR3 reads CASSLDPSGGARDEQFF. In nucleotides, the CDR3 is TGCGCCAGCAGCTTGGATCCTAGCGGGGGGGCTAGGGATGAGCAGTTCTTC.

V is TRBV20-1 and J is TRBJ1-2; D perhaps matches TRBD1 (5 bases). CDR1 is DFQATT, CDR2 SNEGSKA, per germline (reference sequence). This CDR3 region has 12 residues. V was clipped by 3 bases and J by 2 bases, with 7 bases between them. The CDR3 DNA sequence: TGCAGTGCTAGGGGACCGAACTATGGCTACACCTTC. It encodes CSARGPNYGYTF.

This clonotype was picked up a small number of times. The rearrangement joins TRBV4-1 to TRBJ2-7; no reliable D call. The V end lost 0 bases, the J end lost 5 bases, and 14 bases lay between the germline ends. The germline V gene encodes CDR1 MGHRA and CDR2 YSYEKL. The CDR3 consists of 15 residues. CDR3 residues: CASSQELPRPHEQYF. CDR3 nucleotide sequence: TGCGCCAGCAGCCAAGAACTTCCCCGACCCCACGAGCAGTACTTC.